The 10 T cell receptor beta chains presented below share a single source sample, sequenced in a study of T-cell memory formation after mild COVID-19. TCRdb reanalysed the 5' RACE reads using MiXCR and keeps one entry per CDR3 protein. This sample has about 320,000 distinct CDR3 sequences, with over 11% found just once. The sample was PBMCs or a T cell subset sorted from them (not recorded which). All receptors derive from a man between 18 and 29 years old who had mild COVID-19 (a few samples of this study predate the infection). Cell type and time point are not known.

This clonotype was recorded at least ten times. This rearrangement joins TRBV12-3 or TRBV12-4 to TRBJ2-7; 10 bases are a match to TRBD1. Trimming cost V 2 bases and J 0 bases; bases outside gene matches: 10. The CDR3 length is 18 residues. CDR3 nucleotide sequence: TGTGCCAGCAGTTTAATCCCGGGACAGGGGCCGAGCTCCTACGAGCAGTACGTC. It yields the protein CASSLIPGQGPSSYEQYV.

This clonotype was seen many times. This chain connects TRBV10-3 to TRBJ2-1; 8 bases align to TRBD2. V dropped 10 bases and J dropped 7; count of bases not matched to a gene: 9. The CDR3 spans 13 residues. The V gene's germline CDR1 is ENHRY and CDR2 SYGVKD. DNA of the CDR3: TGTGCCACAAAGCAAGCTAGCGGGAATGAGCAGTTCTTC. It yields the protein CATKQASGNEQFF.

This clonotype appeared a few times. The J gene is TRBJ2-2, the V gene TRBV29-1; possible D gene TRBD1, 5 bases. V gave up 4 bases and J gave up 0 bases, with 9 bases separating them. The V gene's germline CDR1 is SQVTM and CDR2 ANQGSEA. This CDR3 region has 14 residues. The CDR3 DNA reads TGCAGCGTTGCCGTCAGGGCGAACACCGGGGAGCTGTTTTTT. This gives the protein CSVAVRANTGELFF.

V and J are TRBV9 and TRBJ1-1, with unresolved D. The CDR3 length is 16 residues. Per the germline V gene, CDR1 is SGDLS and CDR2 is YYNGEE. The germline V and J ends were trimmed by 0 bases and 0 bases, with 12 bases remaining between them. CDR3 in DNA: TGTGCCAGCAGCGTAGGTCGAAGCCTCATGAACACTGAAGCTTTCTTT. Translated, it gives CASSVGRSLMNTEAFF.

This clonotype was observed once. The CDR3 loop is CASSRWGGTDTQYF. DNA for the CDR3: TGTGCCAGCAGCCGATGGGGGGGCACAGATACGCAGTATTTT. The J gene is TRBJ2-3, the V gene TRBV7-3, with D tentatively TRBD2 (6 bases). Trimming left V 5 bases short and J 1 base short, with 10 bases between. This CDR3 is 14 amino acids long. Per germline, CDR1 SGHTA and CDR2 FQGTGA.

This clonotype was found a few times. The chain has TRBV15 and TRBJ2-5; D remains unclear. The CDR3 is 14 residues long. Germline V gene data show CDR1 as LNHNV and CDR2 as YYDKDF (reference sequence). The V gene lost 6 bases and the J gene lost 4 bases, with 15 bases spanning the gap. DNA for the CDR3: TGTGCCACCAGTCGAACCCCACTCGCAGAGACCCAGTACTTC. It specifies CATSRTPLAETQYF.

This clonotype has just a few counts. The chain is built from TRBV3-1 and TRBJ2-2; D ambiguous. V lost 5 bases to trimming and J lost 0 bases, with 13 bases between them. The CDR3 length is 16 residues. Looked up from germline, CDR1 is LGHDT and CDR2 is YNNKEL (reference sequence). In DNA, the CDR3 is TGTGCCAGCAGCTCTATAGGGTCTTCGAACACCGGGGAGCTGTTTTTT. Protein sequence: CASSSIGSSNTGELFF.

This clonotype has just a few counts. The V gene is TRBV6-5, the J gene TRBJ2-2, with 8 bases aligning to TRBD2. Per the germline V gene, CDR1 is MNHEY and CDR2 is SVGAGI. Losses at the gene ends were 4 bases for V and 4 bases for J; bases not matched to a gene: 5. The CDR3 loop spans 15 amino acids. CDR3 sequence (DNA): TGTGCCAGCAGTTTTTACGGGGGGGGCACCGGGGAGCTGTTTTTT. This codes for CASSFYGGGTGELFF.

This clonotype was counted only a few times. This chain connects TRBV7-9 to TRBJ1-6, with a tentative D call TRBD1 (5 bases). Germline CDR1 reads SEHNR; CDR2 reads FQNEAQ (reference sequence). The CDR3 is 16 residues long. Trimming shortened V by 2 bases and J by 3 bases, and 11 bases separated the two germline ends. Written as DNA, the CDR3 is TGTGCCAGCAGCTTAAGAACAGGCCTCTATAATTCACCCCTCCACTTT. The encoded protein is CASSLRTGLYNSPLHF.

This clonotype was seen ten or more times. The chain uses TRBV4-1 and TRBJ2-5; TRBD2 matches 8 bases. CDR3 length equals 13 residues. The V gene's germline CDR1 is MGHRA and CDR2 YSYEKL. The ends lost 7 bases at V and 7 bases at J; junction bases unmatched: 8. Here the CDR3 DNA reads TGCGCCAGCAAGTCTATCCGGGAGGGGACCCAGTACTTC. Translating gives CASKSIREGTQYF.